Below, one T cell receptor beta chain is given with its context. Its antigen is not known. The CDR3 has 14 residues. V shed 5 bases and J shed 8 bases, with 18 bases lying between them. The germline V gene has CDR1 MNHEY and CDR2 SVGAGI. The sample comes from a study of T cell repertoires in ileal Crohn's disease. Findings and caveats of the study: Compared with non-smokers, active smokers at surgery showed more clonal expansions.

Sequenced by immunoSEQ multiplex PCR; TCRdb stores in-frame clones only, minus some. Of approximately 13,000 clones detected, less than 85% appear once; the ten largest clones hold 5.5% to 7%. The TCR originated in an adult with Crohn's disease. V and J are TRBV6-5 and TRBJ1-2; a weak D match, TRBD1 (6 bases). The sample was ileal tissue. In DNA form, the CDR3 reads TGTGCCAGCAGTCCCCAAGGGGGGGCGCGAGGCTACACCTTC. The encoded protein is CASSPQGGARGYTF.